These 28 T cell receptor beta chains came from one sample sequenced in a study of T cell changes during pregnancy in multiple sclerosis. Libraries were prepared by immunoSEQ multiplex PCR; TCRdb keeps only in-frame clonotypes and omits some of them. This table holds approximately 24,000 clones, about 92% found once. The source material was CD8+ T cells from peripheral blood mononuclear cells, sampled in the third trimester of pregnancy. These receptors came from a female donor in good health, enrolled as a control in a pregnancy study.

The chain joins TRBV10-1 to TRBJ2-7, with 8 bases aligning to TRBD2. The J segment lost 2 bases and the V segment lost 2 bases, leaving 14 bases of the junction unmatched. From germline, CDR1 is WNHNN and CDR2 SYGVQD (reference sequence). The CDR3 is 18 amino acids. The CDR3 protein is CASSEKSGGLEGAYEQYF. The CDR3, as DNA: TGCGCCAGCAGTGAGAAGAGCGGGGGCTTAGAGGGGGCCTACGAGCAGTACTTC.

The chain carries TRBV28 and TRBJ1-3; D gene ambiguous. Germline CDR1 MDHEN, CDR2 SYDVKM. The CDR3 spans 15 residues. Trimming left V 6 bases short and J 0 bases short, with 12 bases between. CDR3 sequence reads: CASRDFPSSGNTIYF. The CDR3 DNA reads as TGTGCCAGCAGGGACTTCCCAAGCTCTGGAAACACCATATATTTT.

The sample holds a few counts of this clone. This chain links TRBV5-4 with TRBJ2-7; 10 bases map to TRBD2. Germline CDR1 reads SGHNT; CDR2 reads YYREEE (reference sequence). The CDR3 has 15 residues. Unmatched junction bases numbered 2, after V lost 2 bases and J lost 0 bases. The CDR3 spells CASSLLAGPSYEQYF. The CDR3 DNA reads TGTGCCAGCAGCTTACTAGCGGGGCCCTCCTACGAGCAGTACTTC.

This chain links TRBV7-8 with TRBJ1-5; TRBD1 matches at 7 bases. CDR3 length equals 15 residues. With V trimmed by 1 base and J by 7 bases, 7 bases remained unmatched. CDR1 is SGHVS and CDR2 is FQNEAQ in the germline V gene. The CDR3 reads CASSLDTGVRQPQHF. In nucleotides, the CDR3 is TGTGCCAGCAGCTTAGATACAGGGGTTCGACAGCCCCAGCATTTT.

V gene TRBV12-2 combines with J gene TRBJ2-1; the listed D gene, TRBD2, was not tested against the DNA. TRBV12-2 is noted as a pseudogene. The CDR3 covers 15 residues. CDR3 DNA: TGTGCAAGTCGCTCACTAGCGGTCCCAGGGAATGAGCAGTTCTTC. It translates to CASRSLAVPGNEQFF.

The chain links TRBV19 to TRBJ2-2; 10 bases line up with TRBD1. The CDR3 contains 17 residues. Germline values: CDR1 LNHDA, CDR2 SQIVND (reference sequence). Trimming removed 8 bases from V and 4 bases from J; junction bases left unmatched: 13. The CDR3 DNA reads as TGTGCCAGTTGCGATAGATTGGGACAGGGGACCACCGGGGAGCTGTTTTTT. Its protein is CASCDRLGQGTTGELFF.

The chain recombines TRBV10-3 with TRBJ1-2; 10 bases line up with TRBD1. Germline-derived CDR1 and CDR2 are ENHRY and SYGVKD. This CDR3 comprises 14 residues. Unmatched junction bases numbered 1, after V lost 6 bases and J lost 0 bases. In nucleotides, the CDR3 is TGTGCCATCAGCGGACAGGGGGCTAACTATGGCTACACCTTC. It specifies CAISGQGANYGYTF.

This clone was observed once. CDR3 sequence reads: CAWTPGTGGYQPQHF. DNA of the CDR3: TGTGCCTGGACCCCTGGGACAGGCGGCTATCAGCCCCAGCATTTT. This chain connects TRBV30 to TRBJ1-5, with 8 bases lining up with TRBD1. From germline, CDR1 is GTSNPN and CDR2 SVGIG (reference sequence). With 4 bases clipped from V and 5 bases from J, the junction kept 10 bases outside the gene matches. CDR3 length: 15 residues.

This rearrangement joins TRBV5-1 to TRBJ2-1, with 12 bases aligning to TRBD2. CDR1 and CDR2 (germline): SGHRS, YFSETQ. The CDR3 length is 15 residues. V dropped 0 bases and J dropped 10; count of bases not matched to a gene: 5. CDR3 DNA: TGCGCCAGCAGCTTGGTGACTAGCGGGAGTTGGGAGCAGTTCTTC. Translating gives CASSLVTSGSWEQFF. The full variable domain, in which reference TRBV5-1 and TRBJ2-1 provide the parts outside the CDR3, is KAGVTQTPRYLIKTRGQQVTLSCSPISGHRSVSWYQQTPGQGLQFLFEYFSETQRNKGNFPGRFSGRQFSNSRSEMNVSTLELGDSALYLCASSLVTSGSWEQFFGPGTRLTVL.

The V call is TRBV2, the J call TRBJ1-2; D is unresolved. The CDR3 is made up of 15 amino acids. Per the germline V gene, CDR1 is SNHLY and CDR2 is FYNNEI. With 1 base removed from V and 5 bases from J, the gap between germline ends came to 14 bases. The DNA of the CDR3 is TGTGCCAGCAGTGAAGTAGCAGACCTGCTATATGGCTACACCTTC. It encodes CASSEVADLLYGYTF.

The chain joins TRBV13 to TRBJ2-7; TRBD1 matches 10 bases. Germline V CDR1 and CDR2: PRHDT, FYEKMQ (reference sequence). V trimming: 4 bases; J trimming: 6 bases; junction bases outside the gene matches: 6. This CDR3 comprises 14 residues. CDR3 loop: CASSYGTGEGEQYF. The CDR3, as DNA: TGTGCCAGCAGCTACGGGACAGGGGAGGGCGAGCAGTACTTC.

The chain is built from TRBV5-5 and TRBJ1-1; D remains unclear. From germline, CDR1 is SGHKS and CDR2 YYEKEE (reference sequence). The length of the CDR3 is 13 residues. Trimming left V 6 bases short and J 4 bases short, with 13 bases between. The CDR3 region has the DNA TGTGCCAGCACCCCGGGAGGCCTCACTGAAGCTTTCTTT. Translation: CASTPGGLTEAFF.

The genes are TRBV18 and TRBJ2-7; 9 bases are shared with TRBD2. The length of the CDR3 is 14 residues. Germline V lookup: CDR1 KGHSH, CDR2 LQKENI. Trimming cost V 3 bases and J 6 bases; bases outside gene matches: 6. The CDR3 protein is CASSPLAGVFEQYF. The CDR3 DNA sequence: TGTGCCAGCTCACCGTTAGCGGGGGTTTTCGAGCAGTACTTC.

The chain joins TRBV7-9 to TRBJ1-1; 10 nucleotides align to TRBD1. CDR1 and CDR2 from the germline V gene are SEHNR and FQNEAQ (reference sequence). J was trimmed by 6 bases and V by 1 base; bases with no gene match: 5. CDR3 size: 15 residues. For the CDR3, the DNA is TGTGCCAGCAGCTTAGAACGGACAGGGGGTTCTGAAGCTTTCTTT. Its protein is CASSLERTGGSEAFF. The whole variable domain, remainder taken from reference TRBV7-9 and TRBJ1-1, is DTGVSQNPRHKITKRGQNVTFRCDPISEHNRLYWYRQTLGQGPEFLTYFQNEAQLEKSRLLSDRFSAERPKGSFSTLEIQRTEQGDSAMYLCASSLERTGGSEAFFGQGTRLTVV.

The chain joins TRBV6-4 to TRBJ2-1; TRBD2 matches at 8 bases. The CDR3 consists of 15 residues. J gave up 9 bases and V 3 bases, and 10 bases lay outside the gene matches. Germline V gene lookup returns CDR1 MRHNA and CDR2 SNTAGT. The CDR3 spells CASSEAAGGSGEQFF. The DNA of the CDR3 is TGTGCCAGCAGTGAGGCGGCGGGGGGAAGCGGTGAGCAGTTCTTC.

CDR3 sequence (DNA): TGTGCCAGCAGTTTACAGGGGATCCATGGCTACACCTTC. As protein: CASSLQGIHGYTF. This chain connects TRBV6-5 to TRBJ1-2, with TRBD1 matching over 7 bases. J was trimmed by 6 bases and V by 4 bases; bases with no gene match: 5. The CDR3 totals 13 residues. Per the germline V gene, CDR1 is MNHEY and CDR2 is SVGAGI.

This clone is medium-sized within its sample. The chain recombines TRBV6-5 with TRBJ2-7; 8 bases match TRBD1. The CDR3 loop spans 16 amino acids. The V gene end was trimmed by 2 bases and the J gene end by 0 bases; junction bases not matched to a gene: 6. The germline V gene encodes CDR1 MNHEY and CDR2 SVGAGI. The CDR3 loop reads CASSYDWTGTSYEQYF. DNA for the CDR3: TGTGCCAGCAGTTACGATTGGACAGGGACCTCCTACGAGCAGTACTTC.

This chain joins TRBV27 and TRBJ2-2, with a weak D call TRBD2 (5 bases). The CDR3 length is 13 residues. With 8 bases removed from V and 6 bases from J, the gap between germline ends came to 13 bases. Germline V CDR1 and CDR2: MNHEY, SMNVEV (reference sequence). In DNA form, the CDR3 reads TGTGCCAGCGGGCCCGGGATTGCCGGGGAGCTGTTTTTT. It specifies CASGPGIAGELFF.

The J gene is TRBJ1-5, the V gene TRBV7-8, with D possibly matching TRBD1 (5 bases). This CDR3 comprises 14 residues. The germline CDR1 and CDR2 sequences are SGHVS and FQNEAQ. Trimming left V 2 bases short and J 8 bases short, with 13 bases between. The CDR3 DNA sequence: TGTGCCAGCAGCTTATACAGGAGCAGCAAGCCCCAGCATTTT. It encodes CASSLYRSSKPQHF.

The gene calls are TRBV27 and TRBJ2-1; TRBD2 aligns across 11 bases. V lost 0 bases and J lost 4; bases outside the gene matches: 2. The germline CDR1 and CDR2 sequences are MNHEY and SMNVEV (reference sequence). The CDR3 runs to 16 residues. The CDR3 here is CASSLSIAGGYNEQFF. The CDR3 DNA reads TGTGCCAGCAGTTTATCTATAGCGGGGGGGTACAATGAGCAGTTCTTC.

This clone was seen a single time. The genes are TRBV15 and TRBJ1-1; 10 bases match TRBD1. Germline CDR1 is LNHNV and CDR2 is YYDKDF (reference sequence). This CDR3 has 14 residues. The trim removed 3 bases at V and 7 bases at J, leaving 5 bases unmatched. CDR3 bases: TGTGCCACCAGCAGCCGGGACAGGGGTTTTGAAGCTTTCTTT. This codes for CATSSRDRGFEAFF.

The chain recombines TRBV28 with TRBJ2-3, with 10 bases fitting TRBD2. The CDR3 has 16 amino acids. Trimming cost V 6 bases and J 3 bases; bases outside gene matches: 9. Germline V lookup: CDR1 MDHEN, CDR2 SYDVKM. CDR3 in DNA: TGTGCCAGCAGCTTTCCGAAGCGGGGGGGTACAGATACGCAGTATTTT. Protein: CASSFPKRGGTDTQYF.

The chain employs TRBV9 and TRBJ2-7; perhaps TRBD1 as D (6 bases). Germline V gives CDR1 SGDLS, CDR2 YYNGEE. The CDR3 runs to 17 residues. The V end lost 0 bases, the J end lost 2 bases, and 18 bases lay between the germline ends. In DNA form, the CDR3 reads TGTGCCAGCAGCGTAGACGCCAGGGGCCTGTATGCCTACGAGCAGTACTTC. Translated, it gives CASSVDARGLYAYEQYF.

This clone is medium-sized by share. CDR3 amino acids: CASSLNRGNTEAFF. The DNA for the CDR3 is TGTGCCAGCAGTTTGAACAGGGGAAACACTGAAGCTTTCTTT. This chain uses TRBV6-6 with TRBJ1-1; 7 bases align to TRBD1. Germline assignment: CDR1 MNHNY and CDR2 SVGAGI (reference sequence). Losses at the gene ends were 4 bases for V and 2 bases for J; bases not matched to a gene: 4. CDR3 size: 14 residues.

The chain couples TRBV5-1 to TRBJ2-3, with 9 bases fitting TRBD2. Trimming cost V 7 bases and J 4 bases; bases outside gene matches: 7. The CDR3 is 14 residues long. From germline, CDR1 is SGHRS and CDR2 YFSETQ. CDR3: CASAPGGGADTQYF. CDR3 coding DNA: TGCGCCAGCGCCCCCGGCGGGGGGGCAGATACGCAGTATTTT.

The J gene is TRBJ2-7, the V gene TRBV27; 8 nucleotides align to TRBD1. CDR3 length: 17 amino acids. Losses at the gene ends were 0 bases for V and 0 bases for J; bases not matched to a gene: 7. Germline V gene sequence: CDR1 MNHEY, CDR2 SMNVEV (reference sequence). CDR3 protein: CASSLSPTGATSYEQYF. In nucleotides, the CDR3 is TGTGCCAGCAGTTTATCCCCGACAGGGGCCACCTCCTACGAGCAGTACTTC.

The chain is built from TRBV9 and TRBJ2-5; 9 bases are a match to TRBD2. V shed 7 bases, J shed 3 bases, and the junction held 7 bases outside the gene matches. Germline V gene sequence: CDR1 SGDLS, CDR2 YYNGEE. This CDR3 spans 14 amino acids. CDR3 in amino acids: CASAAGGLEETQYF. CDR3 DNA sequence: TGTGCCAGCGCCGCGGGGGGGCTGGAAGAGACCCAGTACTTC.

This chain joins TRBV6-1 and TRBJ2-7; D is possibly TRBD1 (6 bases). Trimming took off 4 bases at V and 1 base at J, with 17 bases between the two ends. Germline values: CDR1 MNHNS, CDR2 SASEGT. There are 16 residues in the CDR3. CDR3 in amino acids: CASSASQGSPSYEQYF. DNA for the CDR3: TGTGCCAGCAGTGCAAGCCAGGGGAGCCCTTCCTACGAGCAGTACTTC.